Below, one TCR beta chain is given with its context. The antigen is unknown. The sample belongs to a study of siplizumab effects on memory and regulatory T cells. Study-level results: Whether the proliferating Tregs (from siplizumab cultures) were suppressive was not confirmed.

The CDR3 consists of 18 residues. Measured with immunoSEQ multiplex PCR; TCRdb has only the in-frame clones, and not every one. The sample contains tens of thousands of clones, around 95% of which appear only once. This TCR came from a human donor in good health. The specimen sequenced was naive CD4+ T cells sorted from blood. The V gene is TRBV1, the J gene TRBJ1-2; TRBD1 is the table's D call, not checked against the DNA. TRBV1 is a pseudogene segment. The CDR3 DNA reads as TGCACCAGCAGCCAAACCCGGACAGGGGGAATTGCTAACTATGGCTACACCTTC. It translates to CTSSQTRTGGIANYGYTF.